What follows are 30 T cell receptor beta chains derived from one specimen sequenced in a study of shared clonotypes between healthy human individuals. This table comes from immunoSEQ multiplex PCR, and its TCRdb copy is limited to in-frame clones, with some not included. The table records some 1 million clones, approximately 70% of them present only once. The sample was memory CD4+ T cells sorted from blood. Specified subset: CD45RA-negative fraction. These receptors came from a man aged 18 to 35 in good health.

J is TRBJ2-7 and V is TRBV19; D tentatively fits TRBD1 or TRBD2 (6 bases each). Germline CDR1 and CDR2: LNHDA and SQIVND (reference sequence). CDR3 length equals 16 residues. V lost 5 bases, J lost 2 bases, and 19 bases lay in between. In DNA form, the CDR3 reads TGTGCCAGTAGTCCCTTTGGGGGGCGACCCACCTACGAGCAGTACTTC. This encodes CASSPFGGRPTYEQYF.

The chain recombines TRBV5-4 with TRBJ2-7; maybe TRBD2 (5 bases). The germline CDR1 and CDR2 sequences are SGHNT and YYREEE (reference sequence). CDR3 length: 14 amino acids. V shed 3 bases and J shed 2 bases, with 12 bases lying between them. In nucleotides, the CDR3 is TGTGCCAGCAGCTCTCCCCGGGATCCCTACGAGCAGTACTTC. Amino acids: CASSSPRDPYEQYF.

The chain combines TRBV4-3 with TRBJ2-1; perhaps TRBD2 as D (7 bases). Between the trimmed V and J ends, which lost 0 bases and 4 bases, there was a span of 10 bases. From germline, CDR1 is LGHNA and CDR2 YSLEER. This CDR3 contains 15 residues. CDR3 in amino acids: CASSQEGGQYNEQFF. The DNA of the CDR3 is TGCGCCAGCAGCCAAGAGGGGGGGCAGTACAATGAGCAGTTCTTC.

The chain couples TRBV30 to TRBJ1-2; perhaps TRBD1 as D (6 bases). Germline CDR1 is GTSNPN and CDR2 is SVGIG (reference sequence). The length of the CDR3 is 12 residues. V dropped 8 bases and J dropped 4 bases, with 14 bases sitting between them. Written as DNA, the CDR3 is TGTGCCGAGGGGGGCAGCCTCTATGGCTACACCTTC. Protein sequence: CAEGGSLYGYTF.

This chain connects TRBV7-6 to TRBJ2-7; no reliable D call. The CDR3 is 17 residues long. Trimming cost V 5 bases and J 7 bases, with 27 bases left between them. Germline V gene data show CDR1 as SGHVS and CDR2 as FNYEAQ. The CDR3, as DNA: TGTGCCAGCAGCCCAGGACCGGCCGCAGGATCCGCAGGAGAGCAGTACTTC. It specifies CASSPGPAAGSAGEQYF.

As DNA, the CDR3 is TGCAGCGTTGAAAAGGGAAGGGGTCAGCCCCAGCATTTT. Encoded protein: CSVEKGRGQPQHF. The chain has TRBV29-1 and TRBJ1-5, with a weak D call TRBD1 (5 bases). This CDR3 comprises 13 residues. Germline CDR1 reads SQVTM; CDR2 reads ANQGSEA. The V end lost 2 bases, the J end lost 6 bases, and 11 bases lay between the germline ends.

V gene TRBV10-3 combines with J gene TRBJ2-2; the D is unclear. Between the trimmed V and J ends, which lost 0 bases and 1 base, there was a span of 3 bases. Germline V CDR1 and CDR2: ENHRY, SYGVKD. This CDR3 has 14 residues. CDR3 sequence (DNA): TGTGCCATCAGTGAGTCGATGAACACCGGGGAGCTGTTTTTT. Translated, it gives CAISESMNTGELFF.

This rearrangement joins TRBV2 to TRBJ2-5; D perhaps matches TRBD2 (6 bases). In germline, CDR1 is SNHLY, CDR2 FYNNEI. There are 14 residues in the CDR3. Trimming stripped 6 bases from V and 4 bases from J, with 15 bases between. CDR3 sequence reads: CASSVGTLRETQYF. CDR3 DNA: TGTGCCAGCAGCGTCGGGACTTTACGAGAGACCCAGTACTTC.

This chain connects TRBV15 to TRBJ2-7; 10 bases line up with TRBD1. V gave up 2 bases and J gave up 5 bases; unmatched junction bases: 6. This CDR3 is 15 amino acids long. Germline-derived CDR1 and CDR2 are LNHNV and YYDKDF (reference sequence). The CDR3 loop is CATSRSRDRGDEQYF. CDR3 DNA: TGTGCCACCAGCAGAAGCCGGGACAGGGGCGACGAGCAGTACTTC.

The chain couples TRBV10-3 to TRBJ1-2; 9 nucleotides line up with TRBD1. CDR3 length: 13 amino acids. Trimming cost V 4 bases and J 8 bases; bases outside gene matches: 5. The germline V gene encodes CDR1 ENHRY and CDR2 SYGVKD. The CDR3 is CAISGDRDEGYTF. CDR3 coding DNA: TGTGCCATCAGTGGGGACAGGGACGAGGGCTACACCTTC.

The chain combines TRBV28 with TRBJ2-2; D gene uncertain. Germline CDR1 is MDHEN and CDR2 is SYDVKM. The CDR3 consists of 12 residues. Trimming shortened V by 3 bases and J by 9 bases, and 8 bases separated the two germline ends. The DNA for the CDR3 is TGTGCCAGCAGTTTGCCCGGCCGGGAGCTGTTTTTT. Translation: CASSLPGRELFF.

As to this clone: A far larger clone is a single base away, which makes a read error likely. Other DNA sequences in this specimen translate into the identical CDR3. The rearrangement uses TRBV18 and TRBJ1-1, with D possibly being TRBD1 (5 bases). Germline V CDR1 and CDR2: KGHSH, LQKENI. This CDR3 has 16 residues. In DNA, the CDR3 is TGTGCCAGCTCACCTATGGTAGGGGCGAGGAACACTGAGGCTTTCTTT. Translated: CASSPMVGARNTEAFF. Complete variable domain (other parts from reference TRBV18 and TRBJ1-1): NAGVMQNPRHLVRRRGQEARLRCSPMKGHSHVYWYRQLPEEGLKFMVYLQKENIIDESGMPKERFSAEFPKEGPSILRIQQVVRGDSAAYFCASSPMVGARNTEAFFGQGTRLTVV.

V and J are TRBV5-1 and TRBJ2-7; possible D gene TRBD1, 5 bases. Germline CDR1 reads SGHRS; CDR2 reads YFSETQ. Trimming cost V 4 bases and J 2 bases, with 13 bases left between them. The CDR3 has 14 residues. CDR3 sequence (DNA): TGCGCCAGCAGCGCCCAGACAGCCGCCTACGAGCAGTACTTC. Its protein is CASSAQTAAYEQYF. Supplemented by reference TRBV5-1 and TRBJ2-7, the full variable domain reads KAGVTQTPRYLIKTRGQQVTLSCSPISGHRSVSWYQQTPGQGLQFLFEYFSETQRNKGNFPGRFSGRQFSNSRSEMNVSTLELGDSALYLCASSAQTAAYEQYFGPGTRLTVT.

The chain's CDR3 is CASSTYYRGSSGNTIYF. The CDR3 DNA reads TGTGCCAGTAGTACTTACTACAGGGGGAGCTCTGGAAACACCATATATTTT. The chain is built from TRBV19 and TRBJ1-3, with 8 positions matching TRBD1. Germline CDR1 is LNHDA and CDR2 is SQIVND (reference sequence). The CDR3 covers 17 residues. V shed 4 bases and J 0 bases; nucleotides not matched to a gene: 8.

The J gene is TRBJ2-4, the V gene TRBV2; 15 bases map to TRBD2. V lost 6 bases to trimming and J lost 0 bases; unmatched junction nucleotides: 3. The germline gives CDR1 SNHLY, CDR2 FYNNEI. This CDR3 comprises 17 residues. The CDR3 coding sequence is TGTGCCAGCAGAGGACTAGCGGGAGGGGTAGCCAAAAACATTCAGTACTTC. It is translated as CASRGLAGGVAKNIQYF.

The chain employs TRBV2 and TRBJ1-1; the D is unclear. The CDR3 totals 13 residues. V was shortened by 6 bases and J by 3 bases, with 11 bases between the two germline ends. The V gene's germline CDR1 is SNHLY and CDR2 FYNNEI. CDR3 in amino acids: CASREPQDTEAFF. Written as DNA, the CDR3 is TGTGCCAGCAGGGAGCCTCAGGACACTGAAGCTTTCTTT.

This clone was counted a few times. The V and J genes are TRBV18 and TRBJ1-1; D ambiguous. V was trimmed by 5 bases and J by 1 base, leaving 11 bases between them. Germline values: CDR1 KGHSH, CDR2 LQKENI. The CDR3 covers 14 residues. The CDR3 sequence is CASSSAASNTEAFF. The CDR3 DNA follows: TGTGCCAGCTCATCGGCAGCTTCGAACACTGAAGCTTTCTTT.

This clone was counted only a few times. The chain recombines TRBV5-1 with TRBJ1-4; D is undetermined. The CDR3 loop spans 14 amino acids. Germline assignment: CDR1 SGHRS and CDR2 YFSETQ. V was trimmed by 3 bases and J by 2 bases, leaving 8 bases between them. The CDR3 loop is CASSSHGTNEKLFF. CDR3 DNA: TGCGCCAGCAGCTCCCATGGCACTAATGAAAAACTGTTTTTT.

To note about this clone: A much larger clone sits a single nucleotide away, making a read error possible. V is TRBV6-5 and J is TRBJ2-5, with D perhaps matching TRBD1 (6 bases). Trimming cost V 5 bases and J 2 bases, with 9 bases left between them. This CDR3 has 13 residues. The V gene's germline CDR1 is MNHEY and CDR2 SVGAGI. Here the CDR3 reads CASSRDRQETQYF. CDR3 DNA sequence: TGTGCCAGCAGTAGAGACAGGCAAGAGACCCAGTACTTC.

The CDR3 reads CASSMGGFANTGELFF. The CDR3 DNA reads as TGTGCCAGTAGTATGGGGGGGTTCGCGAACACCGGGGAGCTGTTTTTT. The chain employs TRBV19 and TRBJ2-2; 7 positions agree with TRBD2. The CDR3 contains 16 residues. The ends lost 3 bases at V and 0 bases at J; junction bases unmatched: 4. Germline V lookup: CDR1 LNHDA, CDR2 SQIVND (reference sequence). Full variable domain (rest looked up from reference TRBV19 and TRBJ2-2): DGGITQSPKYLFRKEGQNVTLSCEQNLNHDAMYWYRQDPGQGLRLIYYSQIVNDFQKGDIAEGYSVSREKKESFPLTVTSAQKNPTAFYLCASSMGGFANTGELFFGEGSRLTVL.

This chain joins TRBV6-4 and TRBJ2-7; possible D gene TRBD1, 5 bases. Trimming left V 2 bases short and J 4 bases short, with 9 bases between. The CDR3 has 13 amino acids. The germline gives CDR1 MRHNA, CDR2 SNTAGT. CDR3 DNA sequence: TGTGCCAGCAGTGACAACGCAGGGTACGAGCAGTACTTC. Residues: CASSDNAGYEQYF.

The genes are TRBV7-2 and TRBJ1-2; maybe TRBD1 (5 bases). The CDR3 runs to 19 residues. Germline loops: CDR1 SGHTA, CDR2 FQGNSA. Trimming stripped 1 base from V and 0 bases from J, with 21 bases between. In DNA form, the CDR3 reads TGTGCCAGCAGCTTAGGGCGGGGCCGGGCGGAGGGGACTAACTATGGCTACACCTTC. As protein: CASSLGRGRAEGTNYGYTF.

The V and J genes are TRBV9 and TRBJ1-2, with D possibly matching TRBD1 (5 bases). V was pared by 4 bases and J by 0 bases, with 13 bases between. CDR3 length equals 15 residues. Germline V gene sequence: CDR1 SGDLS, CDR2 YYNGEE. The CDR3, as DNA: TGTGCCAGCAGCCCCGGGGCAGGCTCTAACTATGGCTACACCTTC. Its translation: CASSPGAGSNYGYTF.

CDR3 DNA: TGTGCCAGCAGTGAAGCCGGGTTACGTTCACCCCTCCACTTT. Translating gives CASSEAGLRSPLHF. The chain is built from TRBV2 and TRBJ1-6; D is unresolved. Trimming left V 0 bases short and J 9 bases short, with 9 bases between. Germline V lookup: CDR1 SNHLY, CDR2 FYNNEI. The CDR3 contains 14 residues.

The genes are TRBV5-8 and TRBJ2-6; D is perhaps TRBD2 (5 bases). V shed 0 bases and J shed 2 bases, with 12 bases lying between them. Germline V gene sequence: CDR1 SGHTS, CDR2 YDEGEE. There are 17 residues in the CDR3. The CDR3 sequence is CASSLVRKGAGANVLTF. CDR3 DNA: TGTGCCAGCAGCTTGGTTCGTAAGGGAGCTGGGGCCAACGTCCTGACTTTC.

On this clone itself: The same CDR3 also results from other DNA sequences found in this sample. V gene TRBV7-9 combines with J gene TRBJ1-1, with D unresolved. The CDR3 sequence is 15 residues long. Germline assignment: CDR1 SEHNR and CDR2 FQNEAQ (reference sequence). V lost 0 bases and J 0 bases, leaving 8 bases between the germline ends. The CDR3 coding sequence is TGTGCCAGCAGCTTAGCGGGAGGACTGAACACTGAAGCTTTCTTT. Amino acid sequence: CASSLAGGLNTEAFF.

V and J are TRBV5-1 and TRBJ1-3; D is perhaps TRBD1 (6 bases). The CDR3 totals 15 residues. V was shortened by 7 bases and J by 0 bases, with 14 bases between the two germline ends. Germline CDR1 SGHRS, CDR2 YFSETQ. CDR3 sequence (DNA): TGCGCCAGCGGGAAGACAGGAGACTCTGGAAACACCATATATTTT. Protein sequence: CASGKTGDSGNTIYF.

This chain links TRBV11-1 with TRBJ2-3; 15 bases map to TRBD2. The J segment lost 7 bases and the V segment lost 5 bases, leaving 4 bases of the junction unmatched. CDR1 is SGHAT and CDR2 is FQDESV in the germline V gene (reference sequence). The CDR3 loop spans 15 amino acids. Here the CDR3 reads CASSRTSGGANTQYF. The CDR3 DNA reads as TGTGCCAGCAGCCGGACTAGCGGGGGGGCAAATACGCAGTATTTT.

The DNA of the CDR3 is TGCGCCAGCAGCTTGGGGGACGGAATAGGAGCTTTCTTT. This codes for CASSLGDGIGAFF. The V call is TRBV5-1, the J call TRBJ1-1; possibly TRBD1 for D (5 bases). This CDR3 has 13 amino acids. Germline CDR1 and CDR2: SGHRS and YFSETQ. V gave up 0 bases and J gave up 10 bases, with 13 bases separating them.

The sample holds one count of this clone. The gene calls are TRBV28 and TRBJ2-7; no firm D call. CDR1 and CDR2 from the germline V gene are MDHEN and SYDVKM. CDR3 size: 11 residues. V gave up 7 bases and J gave up 4 bases, with 8 bases separating them. CDR3 loop: CASNKLYEQYF. In DNA, the CDR3 is TGTGCCAGCAATAAACTATACGAGCAGTACTTC.